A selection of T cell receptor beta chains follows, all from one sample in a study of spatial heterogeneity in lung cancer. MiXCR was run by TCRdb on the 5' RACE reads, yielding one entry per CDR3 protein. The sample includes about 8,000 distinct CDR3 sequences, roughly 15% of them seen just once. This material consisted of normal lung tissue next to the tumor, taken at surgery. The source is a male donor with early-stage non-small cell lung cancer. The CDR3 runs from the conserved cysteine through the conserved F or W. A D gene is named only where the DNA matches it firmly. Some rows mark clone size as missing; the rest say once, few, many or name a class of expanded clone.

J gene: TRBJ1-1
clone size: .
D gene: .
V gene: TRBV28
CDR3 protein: CASSFRDLPPGAFF
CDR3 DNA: TGTGCCAGCAGTTTCCGAGATCTACCCCCGGGAGCTTTCTTT

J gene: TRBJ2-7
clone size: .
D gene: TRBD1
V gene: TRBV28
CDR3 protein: CAGTAPDRAYEQYF
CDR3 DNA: TGTGCCGGCACTGCACCGGACAGGGCCTACGAGCAGTACTTC

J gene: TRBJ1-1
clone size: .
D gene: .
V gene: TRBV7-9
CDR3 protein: CASSPPVNTEAFF
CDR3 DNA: TGTGCCAGCAGCCCCCCGGTGAACACTGAAGCTTTCTTT

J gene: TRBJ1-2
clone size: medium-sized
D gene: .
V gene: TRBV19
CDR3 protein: CASSIATARRGYTF
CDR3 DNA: TGTGCCAGTAGTATAGCCACTGCAAGGCGTGGCTACACCTTC

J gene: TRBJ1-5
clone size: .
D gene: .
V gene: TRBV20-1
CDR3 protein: CSVRTDSRPIQPQHF
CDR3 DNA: TGCAGTGTTCGAACGGACAGCCGGCCCATTCAGCCCCAGCATTTT

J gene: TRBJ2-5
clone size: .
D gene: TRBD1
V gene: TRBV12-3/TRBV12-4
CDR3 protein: CASSFSSGGYETQYF
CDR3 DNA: TGTGCCAGCAGTTTCTCGTCAGGGGGCTACGAGACCCAGTACTTC

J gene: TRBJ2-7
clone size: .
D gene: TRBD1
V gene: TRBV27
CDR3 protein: CASRTGVGGEQYF
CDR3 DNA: TGTGCCAGCAGGACAGGGGTGGGGGGCGAGCAGTACTTC

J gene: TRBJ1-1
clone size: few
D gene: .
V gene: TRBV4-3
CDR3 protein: CASSQLVGDLTEAFF
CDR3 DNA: TGCGCCAGCAGCCAACTGGTAGGGGATTTGACTGAAGCTTTCTTT

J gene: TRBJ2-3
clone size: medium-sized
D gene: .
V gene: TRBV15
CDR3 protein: CATSREGRGAADTQYF
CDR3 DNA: TGTGCCACCAGCAGAGAGGGCAGGGGCGCGGCAGATACGCAGTATTTT

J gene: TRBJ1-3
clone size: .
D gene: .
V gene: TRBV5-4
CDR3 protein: CPSSLQGSGNTIYF
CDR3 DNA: TGTCCCAGCAGCTTACAGGGATCCGGAAACACCATATATTTT

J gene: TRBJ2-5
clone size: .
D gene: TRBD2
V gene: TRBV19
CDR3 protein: CASSALAGQQETQYF
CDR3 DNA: TGTGCCAGTAGCGCACTAGCGGGCCAACAAGAGACCCAGTACTTC

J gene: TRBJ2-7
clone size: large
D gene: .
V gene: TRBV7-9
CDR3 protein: CASSPAGGFLGYEQYF
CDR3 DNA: TGTGCCAGCAGCCCAGCAGGCGGGTTCTTGGGCTACGAGCAGTACTTC

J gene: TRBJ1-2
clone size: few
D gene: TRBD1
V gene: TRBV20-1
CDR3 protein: CSAIEGGALNYGYTF
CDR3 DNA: TGCAGTGCTATCGAAGGGGGCGCCCTCAACTATGGCTACACCTTC

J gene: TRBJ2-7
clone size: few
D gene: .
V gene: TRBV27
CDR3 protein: CASSLSIGGGEQYF
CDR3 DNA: TGTGCCAGCAGTTTATCAATTGGAGGGGGCGAGCAGTACTTC

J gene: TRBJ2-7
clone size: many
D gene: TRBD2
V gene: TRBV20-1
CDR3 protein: CSARITSGSSGEQYF
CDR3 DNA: TGCAGTGCTAGAATAACTAGCGGGAGTTCGGGCGAGCAGTACTTC

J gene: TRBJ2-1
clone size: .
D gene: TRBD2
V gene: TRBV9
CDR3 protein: CASSAGLAGELTYNEQFF
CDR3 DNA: TGTGCCAGCAGCGCGGGACTAGCGGGAGAGTTGACCTACAATGAGCAGTTCTTC

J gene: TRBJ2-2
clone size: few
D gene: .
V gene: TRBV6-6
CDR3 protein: CASSYIGQTTGELFF
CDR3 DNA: TGTGCCAGCAGTTACATCGGACAGACGACCGGGGAGCTGTTTTTT

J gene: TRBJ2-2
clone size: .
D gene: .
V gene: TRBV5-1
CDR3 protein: CASSLATPNTGELFF
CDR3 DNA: TGCGCCAGCAGCTTGGCTACTCCGAACACCGGGGAGCTGTTTTTT

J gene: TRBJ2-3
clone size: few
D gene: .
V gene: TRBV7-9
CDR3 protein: CASSPRAFADTQYF
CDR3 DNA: TGTGCCAGCAGTCCCCGGGCATTCGCAGATACGCAGTATTTT

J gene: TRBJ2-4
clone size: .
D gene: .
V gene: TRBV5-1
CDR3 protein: CASSLVGADAKNIQYF
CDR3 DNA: TGCGCCAGCAGCTTGGTTGGGGCCGATGCCAAAAACATTCAGTACTTC

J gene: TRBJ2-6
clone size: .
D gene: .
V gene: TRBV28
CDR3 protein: CASSLLVISSGANVLTF
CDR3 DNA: TGTGCCAGCAGTTTGCTAGTGATCTCCTCTGGGGCCAACGTCCTGACTTTC

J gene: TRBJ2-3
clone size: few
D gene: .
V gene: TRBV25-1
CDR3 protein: CASSEGGTDTQYF
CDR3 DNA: TGTGCCAGCAGTGAAGGCGGCACAGATACGCAGTATTTT

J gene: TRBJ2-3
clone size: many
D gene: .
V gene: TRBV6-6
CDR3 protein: CASRSGTDTQYF
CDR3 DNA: TGTGCCAGCAGGTCGGGTACAGATACGCAGTATTTT

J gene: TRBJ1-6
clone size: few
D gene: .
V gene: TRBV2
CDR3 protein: CASSDWGMSSYNSPLHF
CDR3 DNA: TGTGCCAGCAGTGATTGGGGGATGAGCTCCTATAATTCACCCCTCCACTTT

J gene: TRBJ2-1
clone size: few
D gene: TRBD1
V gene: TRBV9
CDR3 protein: CASSPRTGGWDEQFF
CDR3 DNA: TGTGCCAGCAGCCCCCGGACAGGGGGCTGGGATGAGCAGTTCTTC

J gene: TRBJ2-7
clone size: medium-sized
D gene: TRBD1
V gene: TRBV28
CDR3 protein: CASSTPGQGAMEQYF
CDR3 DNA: TGTGCCAGCAGTACCCCGGGACAGGGGGCTATGGAGCAGTACTTC

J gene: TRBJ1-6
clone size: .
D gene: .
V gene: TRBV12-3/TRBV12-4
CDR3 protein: CATSQEGNSPLHF
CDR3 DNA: TGTGCCACCTCGCAGGAGGGGAATTCACCCCTCCACTTT

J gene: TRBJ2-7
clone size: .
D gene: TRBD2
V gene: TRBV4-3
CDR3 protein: CASSHRAGGFYEQYF
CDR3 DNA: TGCGCCAGCAGCCATAGGGCGGGGGGTTTTTACGAGCAGTACTTC

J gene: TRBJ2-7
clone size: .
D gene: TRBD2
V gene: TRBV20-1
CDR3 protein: CSARWGGAPYEQYF
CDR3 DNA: TGCAGTGCTAGATGGGGAGGGGCGCCCTACGAGCAGTACTTC

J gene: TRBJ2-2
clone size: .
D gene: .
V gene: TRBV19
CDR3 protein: CASERVDGELFF
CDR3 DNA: TGTGCCAGCGAAAGGGTTGACGGGGAGCTGTTTTTT

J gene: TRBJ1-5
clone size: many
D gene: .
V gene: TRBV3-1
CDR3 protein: CASSQDYGNNQPQHF
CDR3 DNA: TGTGCCAGCAGCCAAGATTACGGAAACAATCAGCCCCAGCATTTT

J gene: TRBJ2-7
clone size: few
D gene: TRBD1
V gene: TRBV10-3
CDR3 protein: CAISESGQRITYEQYF
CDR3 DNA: TGTGCCATCAGTGAGTCGGGACAGCGAATAACCTACGAGCAGTACTTC

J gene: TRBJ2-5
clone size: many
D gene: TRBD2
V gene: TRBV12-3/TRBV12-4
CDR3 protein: CASSSGVETQYF
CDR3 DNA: TGTGCCAGCAGTAGCGGGGTGGAGACCCAGTACTTC

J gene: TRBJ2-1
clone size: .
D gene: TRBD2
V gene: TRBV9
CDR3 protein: CASSVVPSGSGGEQFF
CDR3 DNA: TGTGCCAGCAGCGTAGTTCCCAGCGGGAGCGGTGGTGAGCAGTTCTTC

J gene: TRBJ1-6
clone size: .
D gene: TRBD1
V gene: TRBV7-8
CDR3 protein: CASSLRQGGSPLHF
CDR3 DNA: TGTGCCAGCAGCTTACGACAGGGCGGTTCACCCCTCCACTTT

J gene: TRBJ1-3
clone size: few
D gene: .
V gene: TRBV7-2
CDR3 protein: CASSIGNSGNTIYF
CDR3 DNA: TGTGCCAGCAGCATCGGTAACTCTGGAAACACCATATATTTT

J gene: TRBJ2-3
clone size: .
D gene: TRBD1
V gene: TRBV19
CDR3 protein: CASGPPTGTGWTDTQYF
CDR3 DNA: TGTGCCAGTGGCCCTCCCACCGGGACAGGGTGGACAGATACGCAGTATTTT

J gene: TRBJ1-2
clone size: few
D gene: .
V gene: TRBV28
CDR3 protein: CASSLFMLGGYTF
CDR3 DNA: TGTGCCAGCAGTCTTTTTATGCTCGGCGGCTACACCTTC

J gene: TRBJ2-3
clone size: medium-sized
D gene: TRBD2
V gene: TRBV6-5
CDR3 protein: CASSYGGRYGTDTQYF
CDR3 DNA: TGTGCCAGCAGTTACGGCGGGAGGTACGGCACAGATACGCAGTATTTT

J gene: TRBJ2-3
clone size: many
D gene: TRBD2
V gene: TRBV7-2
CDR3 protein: CASSLVAGGTDTQYF
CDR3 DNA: TGTGCCAGCAGCTTGGTGGCGGGGGGCACAGATACGCAGTATTTT

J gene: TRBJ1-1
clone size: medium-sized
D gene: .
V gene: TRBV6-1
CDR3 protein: CASNEVWTEAFF
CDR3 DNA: TGTGCCAGCAATGAGGTGTGGACTGAAGCTTTCTTT

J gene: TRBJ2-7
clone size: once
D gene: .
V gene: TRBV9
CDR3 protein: CASSVGGADEQYF
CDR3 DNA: TGTGCCAGCAGCGTAGGAGGGGCGGACGAGCAGTACTTC

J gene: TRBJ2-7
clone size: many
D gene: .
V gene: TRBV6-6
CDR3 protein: CASSYTGEEQYF
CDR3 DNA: TGTGCCAGCAGTTACACGGGGGAAGAGCAGTACTTC

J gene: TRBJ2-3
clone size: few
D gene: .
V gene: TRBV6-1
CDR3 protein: CASLRVLSTDTQYF
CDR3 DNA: TGTGCCAGCCTCAGGGTATTAAGCACAGATACGCAGTATTTT

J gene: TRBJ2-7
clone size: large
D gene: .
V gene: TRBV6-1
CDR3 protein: CASRGNSNEQYF
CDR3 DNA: TGTGCCAGCAGAGGGAACTCCAACGAGCAGTACTTC

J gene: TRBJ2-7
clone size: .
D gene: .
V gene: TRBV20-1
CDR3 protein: CSARPGDFPPKNPYEQYF
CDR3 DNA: TGCAGTGCTCGGCCGGGGGACTTCCCGCCCAAGAACCCCTACGAGCAGTACTTC

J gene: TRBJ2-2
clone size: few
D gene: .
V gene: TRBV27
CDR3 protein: CASSRRVTGELFF
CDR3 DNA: TGTGCCAGCAGTCGACGTGTGACCGGGGAGCTGTTTTTT

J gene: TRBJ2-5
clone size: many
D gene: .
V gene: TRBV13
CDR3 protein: CASSPSSSETQYF
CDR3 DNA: TGTGCCAGCAGCCCATCCTCTTCAGAGACCCAGTACTTC

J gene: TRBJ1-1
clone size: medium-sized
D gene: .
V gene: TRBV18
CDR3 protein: CASSPGREMNTEAFF
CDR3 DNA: TGTGCCAGCTCACCAGGGAGGGAGATGAACACTGAAGCTTTCTTT

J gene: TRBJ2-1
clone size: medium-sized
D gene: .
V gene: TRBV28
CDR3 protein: CASSSTGLRLGEQFF
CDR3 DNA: TGTGCCAGCAGTTCGACGGGACTCCGCCTAGGAGAGCAGTTCTTC

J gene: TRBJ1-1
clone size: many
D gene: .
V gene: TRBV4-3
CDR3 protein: CASSQIRGWPEAFF
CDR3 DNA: TGCGCCAGCAGCCAAATCAGGGGCTGGCCTGAAGCTTTCTTT

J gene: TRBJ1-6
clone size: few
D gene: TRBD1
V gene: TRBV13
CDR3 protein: CASSPGQGYNSPLHF
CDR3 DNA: TGTGCCAGCAGCCCCGGACAGGGGTATAATTCACCCCTCCACTTT

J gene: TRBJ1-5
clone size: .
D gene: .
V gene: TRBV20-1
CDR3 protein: CSAMQGSNQPQHF
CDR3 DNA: TGCAGTGCTATGCAGGGAAGCAATCAGCCCCAGCATTTT

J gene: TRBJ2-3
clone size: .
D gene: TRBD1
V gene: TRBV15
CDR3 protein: CATRTGTYTDTQYF
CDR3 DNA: TGTGCCACCAGGACAGGGACCTACACAGATACGCAGTATTTT

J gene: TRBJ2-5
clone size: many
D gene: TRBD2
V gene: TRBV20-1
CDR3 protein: CSANKAGGEETQYF
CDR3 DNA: TGCAGTGCTAATAAAGCGGGGGGCGAGGAGACCCAGTACTTC